This entry is about one T cell receptor beta chain. Antigen unknown. CDR1 and CDR2 (germline): GTSNPN, SVGIG (reference sequence). V was shortened by 2 bases and J by 0 bases, with 8 bases between the two germline ends. The CDR3 length is 14 residues. The data originate from a study of T-cell memory formation after mild COVID-19. As for the study in general: For the most part, TCR clusters were specific to one donor.

TCRdb reanalysed the 5' RACE reads using MiXCR and keeps one entry per CDR3 protein. Of about 410,000 distinct CDR3 sequences detected, 18% appear once; the ten largest clones hold roughly 21%. Study outcomes and limitations: Clones contracting across day 15 to 85 had a balanced CD4/CD8 profile; later expanding clones leaned CD4+. Nothing confirmed that second-wave clones peaking on day 37 were specific for SARS-CoV-2.

The TCR comes from a man between 18 and 29 years old who had mild COVID-19 (a few samples of this study predate the infection). Cell type and time point are not known. V is TRBV30 and J is TRBJ1-3, with D perhaps TRBD1 (5 bases). The sequenced material came from PBMCs or a T cell subset sorted from them (not recorded which). The CDR3 region has the DNA TGTGCCTGGAGTAGGGGCAGCTCTGGAAACACCATATATTTT. This translates into CAWSRGSSGNTIYF.